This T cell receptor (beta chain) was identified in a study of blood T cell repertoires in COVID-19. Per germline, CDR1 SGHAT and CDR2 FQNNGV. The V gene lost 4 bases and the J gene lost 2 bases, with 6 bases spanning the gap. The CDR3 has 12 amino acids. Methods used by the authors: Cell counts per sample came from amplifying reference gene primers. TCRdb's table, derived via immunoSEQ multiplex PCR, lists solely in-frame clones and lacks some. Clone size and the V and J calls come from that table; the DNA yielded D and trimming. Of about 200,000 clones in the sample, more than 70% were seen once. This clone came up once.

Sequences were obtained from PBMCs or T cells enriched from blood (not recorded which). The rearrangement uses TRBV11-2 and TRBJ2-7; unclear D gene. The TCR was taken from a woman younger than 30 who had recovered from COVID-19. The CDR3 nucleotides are TGTGCCAGCAGCTCTAGACCCTACGAGCAGTACTTC. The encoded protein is CASSSRPYEQYF. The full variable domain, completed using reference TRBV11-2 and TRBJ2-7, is EAGVAQSPRYKIIEKRQSVAFWCNPISGHATLYWYQQILGQGPKLLIQFQNNGVVDDSQLPKDRFSAERLKGVDSTLKIQPAKLEDSAVYLCASSSRPYEQYFGPGTRLTVT.